The TCR beta chain under discussion was sequenced for a study of chemoradiotherapy in HPV16-positive cancers. Turning to the study itself: Candidate HPV-specific clones and shared TCR motifs came from a couple of HPV16-positive patients.

TCRdb keeps only in-frame clones here, not all; method: immunoSEQ multiplex PCR. Counted here are 9,000 to 13,000 clones, 80% to 85% occurring once; the ten biggest clones make up roughly 12%. From germline, CDR1 is WSHSY and CDR2 SAAADI. Unmatched junction bases numbered 6, after V lost 5 bases and J lost 0 bases. The CDR3 runs 16 residues. Findings of the study overall: The functional HPV-specific definition rests on just two HPV16-positive patients.

This clone has more than one count but fewer than ten. Antigen: not known. The TCR sequence derives from a human donor with HPV-associated anogenital cancer. The J gene is TRBJ1-1, the V gene TRBV10-2; 10 nucleotides agree with TRBD1. The sequencing here drew on tumor tissue, taken from a patient who underwent chemoradiotherapy. The CDR3 DNA reads TGCGCCAGCAGTCCCCGGGACAGGGGACTGAACACTGAAGCTTTCTTT. This gives the protein CASSPRDRGLNTEAFF.